This TCR beta chain is drawn from a study of long-term antiretroviral therapy in people with HIV. This was the immunoSEQ v3.0 assay at survey level. This table comes from immunoSEQ multiplex PCR, and its TCRdb copy is limited to in-frame clones, with some not included. The table includes about 14,000 clones, roughly 78% detected once. Points from the study as a whole: Blood specimens, gathered between about 2004 and 2018, were possibly obtained under older ART regimens.

On this clone itself: Its antigen is not identified.

V gave up 4 bases and J gave up 0 bases, with 10 bases separating them. Germline V lookup: CDR1 SGHAT, CDR2 FQNNGV. The CDR3 totals 16 residues. Sequenced material: unsorted PBMCs, taken 3.2 years before starting antiretroviral therapy. V is TRBV11-2 and J is TRBJ1-6; D is unresolved. This sequence was found in a man aged 35-49 years with HIV. DNA for the CDR3: TGTGCCAGCAGCTCCAGCCAGAGCTCCTATAATTCACCCCTCCACTTT. Its translation is CASSSSQSSYNSPLHF.